Listed below are T cell receptor beta chains from one sample, sequenced in a study of CD8 T cells in Susac syndrome. TCRdb re-derived calls from the immunoSEQ multiplex PCR reads in MiXCR, one entry per CDR3 protein. The sample lists about 440,000 distinct CDR3 sequences; 75% to 90% were seen once. Sequenced: CD8+ T cells from PBMCs. The receptors were sampled from a human donor with multiple sclerosis. CDR3s include the opening cysteine and the closing phenylalanine or tryptophan. Each record gives: J gene, V gene, clone size, D gene, CDR3 DNA, CDR3 protein. A D gene is named only where the DNA matches it firmly. Some rows have no size entry. The others give once, few or many, or a class for an expanded clone.

TRBJ2-5	TRBV20-1	.	.	TGCAGTGCTAGAGGGCCTGCTCAGGGGGAGACCCAGTACTTC	CSARGPAQGETQYF
TRBJ1-5	TRBV27	.	TRBD1	TGTGCCAGCAGCATAGACAGGGGGTATCAGCCCCAGCATTTT	CASSIDRGYQPQHF
TRBJ2-3	TRBV28	.	TRBD1	TGTGCCAGCAGTTGGACAGGGTCCGCAGATACGCAGTATTTT	CASSWTGSADTQYF
TRBJ1-5	TRBV6-1	.	TRBD1	TGTGCCACCAAGGCCCGGGACAGGGATTATAGCAATCAGCCCCAGCATTTT	CATKARDRDYSNQPQHF
TRBJ1-1	TRBV13	.	.	TGTGCCAGCAGCCGCTTTGGACTAGGGGAGACTGAAGCTTTCTTT	CASSRFGLGETEAFF
TRBJ2-3	TRBV29-1	.	.	TGCAGCGCCCGCGGCGGGGCCCGGGCAGATACGCAGTATTTT	CSARGGARADTQYF
TRBJ1-2	TRBV9	.	.	TGTGCCAGCAGCTCAACCGGGACCCTCGATTGGCGCGGCTACACCTTC	CASSSTGTLDWRGYTF
TRBJ2-7	TRBV29-1	.	.	TGCAGCGTTGATGACTCCGACTCCTACGAGCAGTACTTC	CSVDDSDSYEQYF
TRBJ2-1	TRBV4-1	.	.	TGCGCCAGCAGCCAAGGACTACCGTACAATGAGCAGTTCTTC	CASSQGLPYNEQFF
TRBJ1-1	TRBV3-1	few	.	TGTGCCAGCAGCCTAAAGGTGGATGAAGCTTTCTTT	CASSLKVDEAFF
TRBJ1-5	TRBV11-2	once	.	TGTGCCAGCAGCCACGGTAGGGGTCAGCCCCAGCATTTT	CASSHGRGQPQHF
TRBJ1-3	TRBV29-1	once	.	TGCAGCGAGAGGTCAGGGGCAAGTGGAAACACCATATATTTT	CSERSGASGNTIYF
TRBJ1-1	TRBV30	.	TRBD1	TGTGCCTGGAGCCCGACAGGGGGCACTGAAGCTTTCTTT	CAWSPTGGTEAFF
TRBJ2-2	TRBV7-9	.	.	TGTGCCAGCAGCTTAGAGAACAGATTGGCCGGGGAGCTGTTTTTT	CASSLENRLAGELFF
TRBJ2-1	TRBV13	.	TRBD2	TGTGCCAGCAGCTTTAGTAGCGGGGGGGCGTATGAGCAGTTCTTC	CASSFSSGGAYEQFF
TRBJ2-1	TRBV6-1	.	.	TGTGCCAGCAGTGACCCCCGGAACATCCCCTACAATGAGCAGTTCTTC	CASSDPRNIPYNEQFF
TRBJ2-7	TRBV28	.	.	TGTGCCAGCAGTTTAGAAGGAAGGACAGCCGAATTGAAGCCCTACGAGCAGTACTTC	CASSLEGRTAELKPYEQYF
TRBJ2-7	TRBV6-1	.	.	TGTGCCAGCGGTGGTCGGGCCGGGAGTGGTGAGCAGTACTTC	CASGGRAGSGEQYF
TRBJ1-4	TRBV2	once	.	TGTGCCAGCAGTGACGATATGGCAGTTAATGAAAAACTGTTTTTT	CASSDDMAVNEKLFF
TRBJ2-3	TRBV27	.	TRBD2	TGTGCCAGCAGATACCCTAGCGGTCTTTCGCCTGATACGCAGTATTTT	CASRYPSGLSPDTQYF
TRBJ1-5	TRBV28	.	TRBD1	TGTGCCAGCAGCCGTGACAGGGAGGGTCAGCCCCAGCATTTT	CASSRDREGQPQHF
TRBJ2-5	TRBV27	.	.	TGTGCCAGCAGTGGGGACATAGTGACCCAGTACTTC	CASSGDIVTQYF
TRBJ2-4	TRBV19	.	.	TGTGCCAGTAGTATCAAACTTCTTGACATTCAGTACTTC	CASSIKLLDIQYF
TRBJ1-2	TRBV5-1	.	TRBD1	TGCGCCAGCAGCTTGGAGAACGGACAGGGAAGAGGCTACACCTTC	CASSLENGQGRGYTF
TRBJ2-2	TRBV5-1	.	.	TGCGCCAGCAGCTTGGACAGGCCGAACACCGGGGAGCTGTTTTTT	CASSLDRPNTGELFF
TRBJ2-1	TRBV24-1	.	.	TGTGCCACCAGTGACGGGACTGTCAGCTCCTACAATGAGCAGTTCTTC	CATSDGTVSSYNEQFF
TRBJ2-1	TRBV20-1	.	.	TGCAGTGCTAGAGATCCCCTAAAACAGGGTTTTTACAATGAGCAGTTCTTC	CSARDPLKQGFYNEQFF
TRBJ2-2	TRBV14	.	.	TGTGCCAGCAGCCAAGAGTTCGCCACTACCACCGGGGAGCTGTTTTTT	CASSQEFATTTGELFF
TRBJ1-1	TRBV27	.	.	TGTGCCAGCTCCCCCAGCGCTCTCGCTGAAGCTTTCTTT	CASSPSALAEAFF
TRBJ2-3	TRBV4-1	.	TRBD2	TGCGCCAGCAGCCCCGACCCCGGGACTAGTGCGGATACGCAGTATTTT	CASSPDPGTSADTQYF
TRBJ2-1	TRBV6-5	.	TRBD2	TGTGCCAGCAGTTACCCAAGACTAGCGGGGGGGCTTGAGCAGTTCTTC	CASSYPRLAGGLEQFF
TRBJ2-2	TRBV4-1	.	TRBD2	TGCGCCAGCAGCCACCCCGGGACTAGCGGGGAGAACACCGGGGAGCTGTTTTTT	CASSHPGTSGENTGELFF
TRBJ1-2	TRBV4-1	.	.	TGCGCCAGCAGCCTCCCTGGGGACGGCAACTATGGCTACACCTTC	CASSLPGDGNYGYTF
TRBJ2-7	TRBV28	.	TRBD2	TGTGCCAGCAGTTCGGGTGACAGGGGACTAGCGGACGAGCAGTACTTC	CASSSGDRGLADEQYF
TRBJ2-2	TRBV30	.	.	TGTGCCTGGAGACCCGGGTTCAACACCGGGGAGCTGTTTTTT	CAWRPGFNTGELFF
TRBJ2-1	TRBV3-1	.	TRBD2	TGTGCCAGCAGCCACTTCGGGGGGGATCGGTCCTACAATGAGCAGTTCTTC	CASSHFGGDRSYNEQFF
TRBJ1-1	TRBV30	.	.	TGTGCCTGGAGTACCCTAGGGGCGAACACTGAAGCTTTCTTT	CAWSTLGANTEAFF
TRBJ1-1	TRBV7-9	.	.	TGTGCCAGCAGCAGGTCCGGGGCTGAAGCTTTCTTT	CASSRSGAEAFF
TRBJ2-7	TRBV5-1	.	.	TGCGCCAGCAGCATTGGACAGTCCTCGGGCTACGAGCAGTACTTC	CASSIGQSSGYEQYF
TRBJ2-1	TRBV19	.	.	TGTGCCAGTAGTAGTGTTGATAGTTTGTCTGAGCAGTTCTTC	CASSSVDSLSEQFF
TRBJ2-1	TRBV29-1	.	TRBD1	TGCAGCGTTGTTCCACAGGGGGGCTTCCTGGGGAATGAGCAGTTCTTC	CSVVPQGGFLGNEQFF
TRBJ1-2	TRBV27	.	.	TGTGCCAGCAGTTTATCGGGGATCTATGGCTACACCTTC	CASSLSGIYGYTF
TRBJ2-3	TRBV27	.	TRBD1	TGTGCCAGCAGAAGGGGACGGGACAGAAATACAGATACGCAGTATTTT	CASRRGRDRNTDTQYF
TRBJ2-1	TRBV18	.	.	TGTGCCAGCTCACCACGACCCGGGGGGCGAGAGGGCAATGAGCAGTTCTTC	CASSPRPGGREGNEQFF
TRBJ2-3	TRBV13	.	TRBD2	TGTGCCAGCAGTCAGCGGGGGGGCTTGGATACGCAGTATTTT	CASSQRGGLDTQYF
TRBJ2-7	TRBV30	.	TRBD1	TGTGCCTGGAGTGACCAGGGGGCCGAGCAGTACTTC	CAWSDQGAEQYF
TRBJ2-2	TRBV3-1	.	.	TGTGCCAGCAGCCCGGCACTACCCTCTAGTCTATGGCACACCGGGGAGCTGTTTTTT	CASSPALPSSLWHTGELFF
TRBJ1-1	TRBV29-1	.	.	TGCAGCGGGCTCGGGGGAACACCCGAAGCTTTCTTT	CSGLGGTPEAFF
TRBJ2-5	TRBV5-6	.	.	TGTGCCAGCAGCTTGGTACTAATGGAGACCCAGTACTTC	CASSLVLMETQYF
TRBJ1-6	TRBV12-3/TRBV12-4	.	TRBD1	TGTGCCAGCAGTGCGAGACAGGGCTCCTATAATTCACCCCTCCACTTT	CASSARQGSYNSPLHF